Listed below are T cell receptor beta chains from one sample, sequenced in a study of blood T cell repertoires in COVID-19. Profiled with immunoSEQ multiplex PCR; TCRdb holds only in-frame clones, not every one. The table lists some 110,000 clones, about 76% of them singletons. The sequencing input was peripheral blood. The receptors were sampled from a woman in her 70s with acute or convalescent COVID-19. Both conserved end residues are part of each CDR3. D genes are given only for firm matches. Only some rows state a clone size, as once, few, many or a class for expanded clones.

CAWNRNTNQPQHF	TGTGCCTGGAACAGGAACACGAATCAGCCCCAGCATTTT	few	TRBV30	TRBJ1-5	.
CASSPRDRGGYEQYF	TGTGCCAGCAGTCCCCGGGACAGGGGTGGGTACGAGCAGTACTTC	.	TRBV27	TRBJ2-7	TRBD1
CASRTGRDTEAFF	TGTGCCAGCAGGACAGGAAGGGATACTGAAGCTTTCTTT	few	TRBV27	TRBJ1-1	.
CASSLVGQGTHYTF	TGTGCCAGCAGCTTGGTGGGACAGGGGACGCATTACACCTTC	.	TRBV5-4	TRBJ1-2	TRBD1
CASSLAAGGGLNTEAFF	TGCGCCAGCAGCTTGGCCGCAGGGGGCGGATTGAACACTGAAGCTTTCTTT	.	TRBV5-1	TRBJ1-1	TRBD1
CSASRDRDYTGELFF	TGCAGTGCAAGTAGGGACAGGGACTACACCGGGGAGCTGTTTTTT	.	TRBV20-1	TRBJ2-2	TRBD1
CASSDLEEAGGEKLFF	TGTGCCAGCAGTGATCTCGAGGAGGCGGGGGGTGAAAAACTGTTTTTT	.	TRBV25-1	TRBJ1-4	.
CASGDRVNEKLFF	TGTGCTAGTGGGGACAGGGTTAATGAAAAACTGTTTTTT	.	TRBV12-5	TRBJ1-4	TRBD1
CASGSTERGAYNEQFF	TGTGCTAGTGGGTCTACGGAGCGGGGGGCCTACAATGAGCAGTTCTTC	.	TRBV12-5	TRBJ2-1	TRBD2
CAWSVLGTQYF	TGTGCCTGGAGTGTCTTGGGCACTCAGTACTTC	few	TRBV30	TRBJ2-7	.
CASSPPRTGGLNQPQHF	TGTGCCAGCTCACCACCGAGGACAGGGGGCTTGAATCAGCCCCAGCATTTT	.	TRBV18	TRBJ1-5	TRBD1
CASSRGQGISYEQYF	TGTGCCAGCAGCCGGGGACAGGGGATCTCCTACGAGCAGTACTTC	.	TRBV3-1/TRBV3-2	TRBJ2-7	TRBD1
CASSLEPGSGNTIYF	TGCGCCAGCAGCTTGGAACCAGGGTCTGGAAACACCATATATTTT	.	TRBV5-1	TRBJ1-3	.
CASSLQYNSPLHF	TGTGCCAGCAGCTTACAGTATAATTCACCCCTCCACTTT	.	TRBV7-2	TRBJ1-6	.
CAIWTGQANQPQHF	TGTGCCATCTGGACAGGGCAAGCCAATCAGCCCCAGCATTTT	.	TRBV10-3	TRBJ1-5	TRBD1
CASRDQGQGGSGNTIYF	TGTGCCAGCAGGGACCAAGGACAGGGTGGATCTGGAAACACCATATATTTT	.	TRBV28	TRBJ1-3	TRBD1
CASSAIQGTTEAFF	TGTGCCAGCTCAGCGATACAGGGTACCACTGAAGCTTTCTTT	.	TRBV18	TRBJ1-1	.
CASSQDRGQINSPLHF	TGTGCCAGCAGCCAAGATCGAGGTCAGATTAATTCACCCCTCCACTTT	.	TRBV14	TRBJ1-6	.
CASSLDWTGFIYGYTF	TGTGCCAGCAGTCTAGACTGGACAGGTTTTATCTATGGCTACACCTTC	.	TRBV27	TRBJ1-2	TRBD1
CAWSEGILQETQYF	TGTGCCTGGAGTGAGGGGATCCTCCAAGAGACCCAGTACTTC	.	TRBV30	TRBJ2-5	.
CASSGGDHGEQYF	TGTGCCAGCAGCGGGGGGGACCATGGGGAGCAGTACTTC	.	TRBV28	TRBJ2-7	TRBD2
CASTKRTGDTGELFF	TGTGCCAGCACCAAACGGACAGGGGACACCGGGGAGCTGTTTTTT	.	TRBV6-5	TRBJ2-2	TRBD1
CASSLERGSNEQFF	TGTGCCAGCAGCTTGGAGAGGGGGTCGAATGAGCAGTTCTTC	.	TRBV6-5	TRBJ2-1	.
CASSLMTGQDTGELFF	TGTGCCAGCAGCTTAATGACAGGGCAGGACACCGGGGAGCTGTTTTTT	.	TRBV7-8	TRBJ2-2	TRBD1
CASSDPLTGKDIQYF	TGTGCCAGTAGTGACCCTTTGACAGGGAAGGACATTCAGTACTTC	once	TRBV19	TRBJ2-4	TRBD1
CASSPRQGLTGNTIYF	TGTGCCAGCAGCCCCCGACAGGGCTTAACTGGAAACACCATATATTTT	.	TRBV9	TRBJ1-3	TRBD1
CASTPGQASGVRGYTF	TGTGCCAGCACCCCCGGACAGGCCTCCGGGGTGCGGGGCTACACCTTC	.	TRBV6-2/TRBV6-3	TRBJ1-2	TRBD1
CASSPRPAGETYEQYF	TGCGCCAGCAGCCCTAGGCCAGCGGGGGAAACCTACGAGCAGTACTTC	.	TRBV5-1	TRBJ2-7	TRBD2
CASSPRTSGGAYNEQFF	TGTGCCAGCAGCCCACGGACTAGCGGGGGGGCCTACAATGAGCAGTTCTTC	.	TRBV7-2	TRBJ2-1	TRBD2
CASSFPRGWNYGYTF	TGTGCCAGCAGTTTCCCCAGGGGGTGGAACTATGGCTACACCTTC	.	TRBV28	TRBJ1-2	TRBD1
CASSLLGQSYNEQFF	TGTGCCAGCTCACTACTGGGACAGTCCTACAATGAGCAGTTCTTC	.	TRBV18	TRBJ2-1	TRBD1
CASSLPGTEAFF	TGCGCCAGCAGCTTGCCAGGGACTGAAGCTTTCTTT	.	TRBV5-1	TRBJ1-1	.
CASSQAGSGNTIYF	TGTGCCAGCAGCCAAGCGGGTTCCGGAAACACCATATATTTT	.	TRBV3-1/TRBV3-2	TRBJ1-3	.
CASSQVGIAYEQYF	TGTGCCAGCAGTCAGGTGGGCATAGCCTACGAGCAGTACTTC	few	TRBV7-9	TRBJ2-7	.
CASSPEFGHNQPQHF	TGTGCCAGCAGTCCCGAATTCGGTCACAATCAGCCCCAGCATTTT	.	TRBV27	TRBJ1-5	.
CASTLLGGTDGYTF	TGTGCCAGCACTTTACTCGGGGGAACCGATGGCTACACCTTC	.	TRBV6-5	TRBJ1-2	.
CASRINRVYEQYF	TGTGCCAGCAGGATAAACAGGGTCTACGAGCAGTACTTC	.	TRBV28	TRBJ2-7	.
CASSVTGTGGNQPQHF	TGTGCCAGTAGCGTGACAGGGACGGGGGGGAATCAGCCCCAGCATTTT	.	TRBV19	TRBJ1-5	TRBD1
CASIMTGADGELFF	TGTGCCAGCATTATGACAGGGGCGGACGGGGAGCTGTTTTTT	.	TRBV6-6	TRBJ2-2	TRBD1
CAWSVPRTGGISYSNQPQHF	TGTGCCTGGAGTGTACCTCGGACAGGTGGAATATCGTATAGCAATCAGCCCCAGCATTTT	.	TRBV30	TRBJ1-5	TRBD1
CASSSGGTNEKLFF	TGCGCCAGCAGCTCCGGAGGTACTAATGAAAAACTGTTTTTT	.	TRBV5-1	TRBJ1-4	.
CAWRRDTEAFF	TGTGCCTGGAGGCGGGACACTGAAGCTTTCTTT	.	TRBV30	TRBJ1-1	.
CASTLSPGGRSIQYF	TGTGCCAGCACCTTATCCCCGGGGGGGCGGAGCATTCAGTACTTC	.	TRBV7-2	TRBJ2-4	TRBD2
CASSLIVVGTGKSNYGYTF	TGTGCCAGCAGTTTAATCGTCGTGGGGACAGGGAAATCTAACTATGGCTACACCTTC	.	TRBV28	TRBJ1-2	TRBD1
CAISVDGGKDGYTF	TGTGCCATCAGTGTAGATGGCGGGAAAGATGGCTACACCTTC	.	TRBV10-3	TRBJ1-2	.
CASSLGSGGESYNEQFF	TGTGCCAGCAGCTTAGGGAGCGGGGGGGAATCCTACAATGAGCAGTTCTTC	once	TRBV7-7	TRBJ2-1	TRBD2
CASSSTTGVGETQYF	TGTGCCAGCAGCTCCACCACAGGGGTAGGGGAGACCCAGTACTTC	.	TRBV5-5	TRBJ2-5	TRBD1
CASSSDRGMTDTQYF	TGTGCCAGCAGTTCCGACAGGGGGATGACAGATACGCAGTATTTT	.	TRBV2	TRBJ2-3	TRBD1
CAWSVRGSNTF	TGTGCCTGGAGTGTACGGGGGTCGAACACCTTC	.	TRBV30	TRBJ1-2	.
CASSSQTPGVRAEAFF	TGTGCCAGCAGTTCCCAGACACCCGGGGTTAGGGCTGAAGCTTTCTTT	.	TRBV27	TRBJ1-1	.
CASRDGTGLYQPQHF	TGTGCCAGCAGAGACGGGACAGGGCTGTATCAGCCCCAGCATTTT	few	TRBV6-5	TRBJ1-5	TRBD1
CASSMRTGPPYSNQPQHF	TGTGCCAGTAGCATGAGGACAGGGCCCCCTTATAGCAATCAGCCCCAGCATTTT	.	TRBV19	TRBJ1-5	TRBD1
CASSVRQTNTEAFF	TGTGCCAGCAGCGTTAGACAGACGAACACTGAAGCTTTCTTT	once	TRBV7-8	TRBJ1-1	.
CASSFYSGGTNEKLFF	TGCGCCAGCAGCTTTTATAGCGGTGGAACTAATGAAAAACTGTTTTTT	.	TRBV5-1	TRBJ1-4	.